This T cell receptor beta chain was captured in a study of T cell responses to AZD1222 COVID-19 vaccine. Study results and caveats: Clonal diversity may have been underestimated, and the donors were mostly white British, with more females than males.

This clone was seen once. Antigen specificity is unknown. Clones were sequenced by immunoSEQ multiplex PCR, and TCRdb holds only the in-frame ones, with some missing. This table holds some 93,000 clones, roughly 90% found once. CDR1 is SNHLY, CDR2 FYNNEI, per germline. The CDR3 sequence is 13 residues long. V was trimmed by 7 bases and J by 6 bases, leaving 12 bases between them. Sequences were derived from peripheral blood, sampled 28 days after the second AZD1222 dose. The rearrangement links TRBV2 to TRBJ2-2; TRBD2 might be the D (5 bases). The source is an adult who received the AZD1222 COVID-19 vaccine. The CDR3 sequence is CASIEGWAGELFF. CDR3 DNA sequence: TGTGCCAGCATAGAGGGCTGGGCCGGGGAGCTGTTTTTT. Combining the CDR3 with reference TRBV2 and TRBJ2-2 gives the whole variable domain EPEVTQTPSHQVTQMGQEVILRCVPISNHLYFYWYRQILGQKVEFLVSFYNNEISEKSEIFDDQFSVERPDGSNFTLKIRSTKLEDSAMYFCASIEGWAGELFFGEGSRLTVL.